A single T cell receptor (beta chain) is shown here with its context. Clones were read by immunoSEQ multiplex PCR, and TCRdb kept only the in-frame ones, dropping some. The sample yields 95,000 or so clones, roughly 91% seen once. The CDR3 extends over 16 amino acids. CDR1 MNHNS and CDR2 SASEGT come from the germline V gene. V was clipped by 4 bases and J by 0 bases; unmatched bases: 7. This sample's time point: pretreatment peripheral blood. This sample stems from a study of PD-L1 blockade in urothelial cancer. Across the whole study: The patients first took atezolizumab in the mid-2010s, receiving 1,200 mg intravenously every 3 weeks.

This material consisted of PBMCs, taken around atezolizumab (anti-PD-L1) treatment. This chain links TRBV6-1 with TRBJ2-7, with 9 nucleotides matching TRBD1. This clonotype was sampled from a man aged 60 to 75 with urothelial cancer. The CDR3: CASSAPGTGSSYEQYF. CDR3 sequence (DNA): TGTGCCAGCAGTGCACCCGGGACAGGGAGCTCCTACGAGCAGTACTTC.